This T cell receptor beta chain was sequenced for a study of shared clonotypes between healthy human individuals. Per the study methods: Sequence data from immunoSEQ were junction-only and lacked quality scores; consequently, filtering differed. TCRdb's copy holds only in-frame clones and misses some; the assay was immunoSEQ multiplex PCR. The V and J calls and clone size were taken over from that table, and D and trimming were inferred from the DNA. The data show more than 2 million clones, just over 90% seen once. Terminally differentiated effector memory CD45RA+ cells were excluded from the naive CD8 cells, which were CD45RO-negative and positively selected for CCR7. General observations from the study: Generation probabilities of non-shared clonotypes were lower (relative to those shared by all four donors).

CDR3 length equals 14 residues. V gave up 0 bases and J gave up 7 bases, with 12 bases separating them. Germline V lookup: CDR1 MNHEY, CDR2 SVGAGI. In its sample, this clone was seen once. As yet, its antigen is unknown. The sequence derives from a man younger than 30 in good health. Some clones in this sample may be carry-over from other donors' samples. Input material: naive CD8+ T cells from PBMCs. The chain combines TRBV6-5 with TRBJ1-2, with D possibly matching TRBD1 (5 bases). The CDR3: CASSYSIAGVGYTF. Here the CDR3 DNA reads TGTGCCAGCAGTTACTCGATTGCGGGGGTTGGCTACACCTTC.